Shown below are 27 T cell receptor beta chains from a single sample sequenced in a study of shared clonotypes between healthy human individuals. Terminally differentiated effector memory CD45RA+ cells were excluded by CCR7 positive selection of CD45RO-negative cells. Sequencing was performed with immunoSEQ multiplex PCR; in TCRdb, only in-frame clones are kept and a portion is missing. Of roughly 550,000 clones detected, around 95% appear once; the ten largest clones hold approximately 0.1%. Sequencing input: naive CD8+ T cells sorted from blood. These TCRs come from a woman aged 25 to 39 in good health.

The chain recombines TRBV2 with TRBJ1-1; D remains ambiguous. This CDR3 comprises 13 residues. Trimming left V 3 bases short and J 5 bases short, with 10 bases between. From germline, CDR1 is SNHLY and CDR2 FYNNEI. CDR3 loop: CASSDWGRTEAFF. The CDR3, as DNA: TGTGCCAGCAGTGACTGGGGTCGGACTGAAGCTTTCTTT.

Turning to this clone: Other DNA sequences within the sample encode an identical CDR3. The rearrangement links TRBV7-9 to TRBJ1-1, with D tentatively TRBD1 (5 bases). There are 12 residues in the CDR3. Trimming left V 3 bases short and J 5 bases short, with 7 bases between. CDR1 and CDR2 (germline): SEHNR, FQNEAQ (reference sequence). CDR3 in DNA: TGTGCCAGCAGCTTCTCAGGGACTGAAGCTTTCTTT. Translated: CASSFSGTEAFF.

This rearrangement joins TRBV23-1 to TRBJ1-4, with no clear D. TRBV23-1 is noted as an ORF with a role that remains uncertain. Trimming took off 7 bases at V and 5 bases at J, with 17 bases between the two ends. This CDR3 is 15 amino acids long. The CDR3 bases are TGCGCCAGCACCCCCACTAAGTCCCGAAATGAAAAACTGTTTTTT. Translated: CASTPTKSRNEKLFF.

The chain links TRBV27 to TRBJ1-1; a possible D gene is TRBD1 (6 bases). The CDR3 length is 14 residues. V shed 8 bases and J shed 0 bases, with 13 bases lying between them. Germline assignment: CDR1 MNHEY and CDR2 SMNVEV (reference sequence). The CDR3 DNA is TGTGCCAGCCCGGGACACCGAATGAACACTGAAGCTTTCTTT. It translates to CASPGHRMNTEAFF.

This sequence joins TRBV5-1 and TRBJ2-7; 8 positions match TRBD1. The CDR3 consists of 15 residues. The ends lost 0 bases at V and 0 bases at J; junction bases unmatched: 2. CDR1 is SGHRS and CDR2 is YFSETQ in the germline V gene. In DNA form, the CDR3 reads TGCGCCAGCAGCTTGGGGACAGGGAGCTCCTACGAGCAGTACTTC. It is translated as CASSLGTGSSYEQYF.

The count of this clone is one. The chain employs TRBV19 and TRBJ2-2; D perhaps matches TRBD1 (6 bases). CDR3 length: 13 residues. The germline V and J ends were trimmed by 6 bases and 1 base, with 6 bases remaining between them. In germline, CDR1 is LNHDA, CDR2 SQIVND (reference sequence). CDR3 amino acids: CASRDRNTGELFF. The CDR3 bases are TGTGCCAGTAGGGACAGGAACACCGGGGAGCTGTTTTTT.

The chain employs TRBV7-9 and TRBJ1-1, with 9 bases lining up with TRBD1. The length of the CDR3 is 15 residues. Germline values: CDR1 SEHNR, CDR2 FQNEAQ (reference sequence). J lost 5 bases, V lost 1 base, and 5 bases had no gene match. CDR3 bases: TGTGCCAGCAGCTTAGGGACAGGGGAGGAGACTGAAGCTTTCTTT. Translating gives CASSLGTGEETEAFF.

The gene calls are TRBV29-1 and TRBJ2-3; 8 nucleotides match TRBD2. Per the germline V gene, CDR1 is SQVTM and CDR2 is ANQGSEA. CDR3 length equals 13 residues. V lost 7 bases, J lost 4 bases, and 7 bases stayed unmatched. The CDR3 spells CSANSGEADTQYF. CDR3 DNA sequence: TGCAGCGCCAATAGCGGGGAGGCAGATACGCAGTATTTT.

V is TRBV4-1 and J is TRBJ1-5; the D is unclear. The CDR3 contains 15 residues. Deletions cut 0 bases from V and 1 base from J, with 7 bases between. Germline V gene lookup returns CDR1 MGHRA and CDR2 YSYEKL. The CDR3, as DNA: TGCGCCAGCAGCCAAGAGGCACGGAGCAATCAGCCCCAGCATTTT. As protein: CASSQEARSNQPQHF.

The chain uses TRBV27 and TRBJ2-2; D possibly corresponds to TRBD1 (5 bases). CDR1 is MNHEY and CDR2 is SMNVEV in the germline V gene (reference sequence). This CDR3 spans 14 amino acids. Trimming pared 3 bases from V and 6 bases from J, leaving 11 bases between. CDR3 residues: CASSLGLVAGELFF. The CDR3 coding sequence is TGTGCCAGCAGTTTGGGGCTAGTGGCCGGGGAGCTGTTTTTT.

The J gene is TRBJ1-5, the V gene TRBV27; the match to TRBD1 covers 10 bases. The V gene's germline CDR1 is MNHEY and CDR2 SMNVEV (reference sequence). CDR3 length equals 14 residues. V lost 7 bases and J lost 9; bases outside the gene matches: 9. Written as DNA, the CDR3 is TGTGCCAGCATGCTGGGGACAGGGGTGCTGCCCCAGCATTTT. It codes for CASMLGTGVLPQHF.

In its sample, this clone was seen once. The rearrangement joins TRBV11-2 to TRBJ2-5; 7 bases match TRBD1. The DNA end lines up better with TRBJ2-7; the J call may be wrong. In germline, CDR1 is SGHAT, CDR2 FQNNGV. The length of the CDR3 is 14 residues. CDR3 sequence reads: CASSLGQGFYEQYF. CDR3 DNA: TGTGCCAGCAGCTTAGGACAGGGATTCTACGAGCAGTACTTC.

Of note for this clone: Other nucleotide sequences in the sample specify the same CDR3. The chain combines TRBV28 with TRBJ2-5; the match to TRBD2 covers 7 bases. The CDR3 totals 13 residues. V lost 5 bases, J lost 4 bases, and 4 bases stayed unmatched. Germline V gene sequence: CDR1 MDHEN, CDR2 SYDVKM. CDR3 nucleotide sequence: TGTGCCAGCAGTCTTCGGGGGGTAGAGACCCAGTACTTC. It specifies CASSLRGVETQYF.

The chain has TRBV28 and TRBJ2-3; D ambiguous. V gave up 3 bases and J gave up 2 bases, with 12 bases separating them. CDR3 length: 15 amino acids. The germline gives CDR1 MDHEN, CDR2 SYDVKM. The DNA of the CDR3 is TGTGCCAGCAGTTTCGGGCAGAGAGACACAGATACGCAGTATTTT. This translates into CASSFGQRDTDTQYF.

This chain links TRBV28 with TRBJ2-7, with a tentative D call TRBD1 (6 bases). V was pared by 2 bases and J by 1 base, with 15 bases between. From germline, CDR1 is MDHEN and CDR2 SYDVKM. This CDR3 contains 16 residues. CDR3 loop: CASSLPPRQGSYEQYF. CDR3 coding DNA: TGTGCCAGCAGTTTACCGCCGCGGCAGGGGTCCTACGAGCAGTACTTC.

CDR3 DNA sequence: TGTGCCAGCAGGGAACAGCATTCCTACGAGCAGTACTTC. Translating gives CASREQHSYEQYF. V usage is TRBV27 and J usage is TRBJ2-7; D unclear. The CDR3 has 13 residues. Germline V gene lookup returns CDR1 MNHEY and CDR2 SMNVEV (reference sequence). V dropped 6 bases and J dropped 1 base, with 10 bases sitting between them.

The chain uses TRBV5-6 and TRBJ2-7; weak D call: TRBD2 (5 bases). Deletions cut 3 bases from V and 1 base from J, with 8 bases between. The V gene's germline CDR1 is SGHDT and CDR2 YYEEEE. The CDR3 is made up of 13 amino acids. This chain's CDR3 is CASSSRESYEQYF. The CDR3 DNA is TGTGCCAGCAGCTCCCGGGAATCCTACGAGCAGTACTTC.

The rearrangement links TRBV10-2 to TRBJ2-7, with unresolved D. This CDR3 is built from 14 residues. V shed 0 bases and J shed 3 bases, with 9 bases lying between them. Germline CDR1 is WSHSY and CDR2 is SAAADI. For the CDR3, the DNA is TGCGCCAGCAGTGAGTCGTCTGGCTACTACGAGCAGTACTTC. As protein: CASSESSGYYEQYF.

This clone was detected only once. The chain links TRBV29-1 to TRBJ1-1; TRBD1 is a possible D gene (6 bases). V was pared by 4 bases and J by 5 bases, with 11 bases between. Germline-derived CDR1 and CDR2 are SQVTM and ANQGSEA. The CDR3 covers 12 residues. The CDR3 loop reads CSVVTGRTEAFF. As DNA, the CDR3 is TGCAGCGTTGTTACAGGGCGAACTGAAGCTTTCTTT.

J is TRBJ2-2 and V is TRBV15; TRBD1 might be the D (5 bases). This CDR3 has 12 residues. In germline, CDR1 is LNHNV, CDR2 YYDKDF (reference sequence). V lost 9 bases and J 5 bases, leaving 10 bases between the germline ends. CDR3 DNA: TGTGCCACGGGGCTGGGTACCGGGGAGCTGTTTTTT. Translating it yields CATGLGTGELFF.

This chain joins TRBV11-2 and TRBJ2-2; 8 bases fit TRBD1. V was clipped by 3 bases and J by 6 bases; unmatched bases: 6. Germline assignment: CDR1 SGHAT and CDR2 FQNNGV. This CDR3 contains 15 residues. The DNA of the CDR3 is TGTGCCAGCAGCTTGTTCAGGGGGCGATCCGGGGAGCTGTTTTTT. The encoded protein is CASSLFRGRSGELFF.

CDR3 sequence reads: CASSLEENTEAFF. The CDR3 DNA reads as TGTGCCAGCAGTTTAGAGGAGAACACTGAAGCTTTCTTT. The chain recombines TRBV27 with TRBJ1-1; D ambiguous. Germline CDR1 is MNHEY and CDR2 is SMNVEV (reference sequence). Deletions cut 2 bases from V and 1 base from J, with 5 bases between. The CDR3 has 13 residues.

The CDR3 sequence: CASTPSGRSYEQYF. CDR3 nucleotide sequence: TGTGCCAGCACCCCTAGCGGACGATCCTACGAGCAGTACTTC. The chain combines TRBV2 with TRBJ2-7, with 7 positions matching TRBD2. CDR1 SNHLY and CDR2 FYNNEI come from the germline V gene. The CDR3 consists of 14 residues. Germline trimming cut 7 bases from V and 1 base from J; bases unmatched to any gene: 7.

V gene TRBV4-1 combines with J gene TRBJ2-1; 7 bases fit TRBD2. Germline V lookup: CDR1 MGHRA, CDR2 YSYEKL. The CDR3 length is 14 residues. With V trimmed by 1 base and J by 5 bases, 2 bases remained unmatched. As DNA, the CDR3 is TGCGCCAGCAGCCAAGCTAGCGGACACAATGAGCAGTTCTTC. It specifies CASSQASGHNEQFF.

The chain's CDR3 is CASSVESWRTDGELFF. The DNA for the CDR3 is TGTGCCAGCAGTGTCGAATCCTGGAGGACGGACGGGGAGCTGTTTTTT. The chain links TRBV25-1 to TRBJ2-2, with a possible D match to TRBD2 (5 bases). Between the trimmed V and J ends, which lost 4 bases and 7 bases, there was a span of 19 bases. CDR1 MGHDK and CDR2 SYGVNS come from the germline V gene. This CDR3 region has 16 residues.

The chain recombines TRBV9 with TRBJ2-3; 7 nucleotides match TRBD1. V gave up 0 bases and J gave up 3 bases; unmatched junction bases: 10. Germline CDR1 is SGDLS and CDR2 is YYNGEE. The CDR3 has 17 amino acids. CDR3 sequence: CASSVDPRGPGTDTQYF. The CDR3 nucleotides read TGTGCCAGCAGCGTAGATCCAAGGGGGCCGGGGACAGATACGCAGTATTTT.

The chain is built from TRBV18 and TRBJ2-7, with TRBD2 as a possible D gene (7 bases). Trimming pared 3 bases from V and 7 bases from J, leaving 19 bases between. Germline V CDR1 and CDR2: KGHSH, LQKENI. CDR3 length: 15 residues. For the CDR3, the DNA is TGTGCCAGCTCACCTTCCCGGGGGGCTATAGATGAGCAGTACTTC. This codes for CASSPSRGAIDEQYF. Variable domain in full (rest from reference TRBV18 and TRBJ2-7): NAGVMQNPRHLVRRRGQEARLRCSPMKGHSHVYWYRQLPEEGLKFMVYLQKENIIDESGMPKERFSAEFPKEGPSILRIQQVVRGDSAAYFCASSPSRGAIDEQYFGPGTRLTVT.